This entry features one TCR beta chain sequence. Its antigen is currently unknown. The sample comes from a study of PD-1 blockade in classical Hodgkin lymphoma. The study's findings and limits: Complete responders possessed baseline diversity comparable to newly diagnosed patients. At baseline, newly diagnosed patients reportedly showed less TCR diversity than healthy donors.

Clones were read by immunoSEQ multiplex PCR, and TCRdb kept only the in-frame ones, dropping some. Here the sample spans around 23,000 clones, approximately 87% being singletons. In germline, CDR1 is SGHRS, CDR2 YFSETQ. CDR3 size: 15 residues. J gave up 9 bases and V 5 bases, and 10 bases lay outside the gene matches. Indicated time point: cycle 4 day 1 (C4D1), after five to seven weeks of nivolumab. Each patient's relapse followed autologous stem cell transplantation, and brentuximab vedotin exposure varied. This chain links TRBV5-1 with TRBJ2-1; 11 nucleotides agree with TRBD2. This TCR was recovered from a human donor with classical Hodgkin lymphoma. The sample was peripheral blood mononuclear cells (PBMCs), taken before the fourth cycle of nivolumab. The CDR3 nucleotides read TGCGCCAGCAGGGATGAGACTAGCGGGATTGTTGAGCAGTTCTTC. It is translated as CASRDETSGIVEQFF.